This is a list of T cell receptor beta chains from one sample in a study of human T cells and chemical hapten exposure. TCRdb processed the RACE reads anew with MiXCR; each CDR3 protein has one entry. The sample has about 100,000 distinct CDR3 sequences, 11% seen once. This material consisted of whole blood, taken in connection with sensitization to the hapten diphenylcyclopropenone (DPC). The receptors were sampled from a woman aged 40 to 50 with alopecia areata. Some clones in this sample may be carry-over from other donors' samples. The CDR3 runs from the conserved cysteine through the conserved F or W. The D gene is left open where the match is weak. Only part of the rows carry a size: once, few, many, or a class if the clone is expanded.

TRBJ1-4	-	TRBV12-3/TRBV12-4	many	TGTGCCAGCAGCTCCTGGGGGGGCTCGGTTGAAAAACTGTTTTTT	CASSSWGGSVEKLFF
TRBJ1-5	TRBD1	TRBV5-6	few	TGTGCCAGCAGCCGCCGGGACAGCTATCAGCCCCAGCATTTT	CASSRRDSYQPQHF
TRBJ1-5	-	TRBV7-6	few	TGTGCCAGCAGTTTGGTCCCCGACTATAGCAATCAGCCCCAGCATTTT	CASSLVPDYSNQPQHF
TRBJ2-1	-	TRBV20-1	many	TGCAGTGCGGGTCCTTTGACTACCTACTACAATGAGCAGTTCTTC	CSAGPLTTYYNEQFF
TRBJ2-3	TRBD2	TRBV7-6	few	TGTGCCAGCAGCTTAGGTACTAGCGGGCCTACTAGCACAGATACGCAGTATTTT	CASSLGTSGPTSTDTQYF
TRBJ2-7	-	TRBV4-1	-	TGCGCCAGCAGCCCGTACAGCTTTAGCTCCTACGAGCAGTACTTC	CASSPYSFSSYEQYF
TRBJ2-1	TRBD2	TRBV9	-	TGTGCCAGCAGCGTTGGGAGCGGGGCCGGGAATGAGCAGTTCTTC	CASSVGSGAGNEQFF
TRBJ2-5	-	TRBV29-1	many	TGCAGCGTTGAGCCCGGAGGGGAGACCCAGTACTTC	CSVEPGGETQYF
TRBJ2-5	-	TRBV7-2	-	TGTGCCAGCAGCTTACCCGGTCAAGAGACCCAGTACTTC	CASSLPGQETQYF
TRBJ2-3	-	TRBV28	many	TGTGCCAGCAGTTTCGTGGAGCGCCACAGGGCAGATACGCAGTATTTT	CASSFVERHRADTQYF
TRBJ2-6	-	TRBV9	-	TGTGCCAGCCCCGACGGGGGTCCGCCTGGGGCCAACGTCCTGACTTTC	CASPDGGPPGANVLTF
TRBJ2-5	-	TRBV7-9	-	TGTGCCAGCAGCTTCTACAGGACCCAAGAGACCCAGTACTTC	CASSFYRTQETQYF
TRBJ2-1	TRBD2	TRBV29-1	few	TGCAGCGCCGGGACTAGCGGAAACAATGAGCAGTTCTTC	CSAGTSGNNEQFF
TRBJ2-7	-	TRBV7-9	-	TGTGCCAGCAGTTCGAGTACCTCCTACGAGCAGTACTTC	CASSSSTSYEQYF
TRBJ1-2	TRBD1	TRBV7-9	many	TGTGCCAGCAGCCTGGGACAGGCTCCGTATGGCTACACCTTC	CASSLGQAPYGYTF
TRBJ2-1	-	TRBV24-1	-	TGTGCCACCAGTGATAGTCGTGGACATGGCTACAATGAGCAGTTCTTC	CATSDSRGHGYNEQFF
TRBJ2-1	TRBD2	TRBV30	many	TGTGCCTGGAGTGGGACTAGCGGGACCAATGAGCAGTTCTTC	CAWSGTSGTNEQFF
TRBJ2-4	-	TRBV29-1	many	TGCAGCGTTGAAGGCAGAGCCAAAAACATTCAGTACTTC	CSVEGRAKNIQYF
TRBJ2-2	-	TRBV5-5	-	TGTGCCAGCACCCCCCGGCCTGGCCCCGGGGAGCTGTTTTTT	CASTPRPGPGELFF
TRBJ1-6	-	TRBV12-3/TRBV12-4	-	TGTGCCAGCAGTCCGGGTAGTGCCCTCCACTTT	CASSPGSALHF
TRBJ1-5	-	TRBV30	-	TGTGCCTGGAGGAGCGGGATGGGCAATCAGCCCCAGCATTTT	CAWRSGMGNQPQHF
TRBJ2-3	-	TRBV7-9	-	TGTGCCAGCAGCTTAGTTCAGGCAGATACGCAGTATTTT	CASSLVQADTQYF
TRBJ1-5	-	TRBV12-3/TRBV12-4	many	TGTGCCAGCAGTTTACGGGGGCCCCAGCATTTT	CASSLRGPQHF
TRBJ1-5	TRBD1	TRBV12-3/TRBV12-4	many	TGTGCCAGCAGTTCCCTCATTGACAGGGTCAATCAGCCCCAGCATTTT	CASSSLIDRVNQPQHF
TRBJ1-5	-	TRBV20-1	few	TGCAGTGCGGAGGGACTGACTAATCAGCCCCAGCATTTT	CSAEGLTNQPQHF
TRBJ1-5	-	TRBV7-2	few	TGTGCCAGCAGCTTAGAAGGACAGAGAAATCAGCCCCAGCATTTT	CASSLEGQRNQPQHF
TRBJ1-1	-	TRBV6-2/TRBV6-3	few	TGTGCCAGCAGTTTTCAGGCCTCGACCACTGAAGCTTTCTTT	CASSFQASTTEAFF
TRBJ2-1	TRBD1	TRBV14	-	TGTGCCAGCAGCCAAGAGAGACAGGGTTTCGATGAGCAGTTCTTC	CASSQERQGFDEQFF
TRBJ2-1	-	TRBV6-4	many	TGTGCCAGCAGTGACTCTGAGGGCATCGATGAGCAGTTCTTC	CASSDSEGIDEQFF